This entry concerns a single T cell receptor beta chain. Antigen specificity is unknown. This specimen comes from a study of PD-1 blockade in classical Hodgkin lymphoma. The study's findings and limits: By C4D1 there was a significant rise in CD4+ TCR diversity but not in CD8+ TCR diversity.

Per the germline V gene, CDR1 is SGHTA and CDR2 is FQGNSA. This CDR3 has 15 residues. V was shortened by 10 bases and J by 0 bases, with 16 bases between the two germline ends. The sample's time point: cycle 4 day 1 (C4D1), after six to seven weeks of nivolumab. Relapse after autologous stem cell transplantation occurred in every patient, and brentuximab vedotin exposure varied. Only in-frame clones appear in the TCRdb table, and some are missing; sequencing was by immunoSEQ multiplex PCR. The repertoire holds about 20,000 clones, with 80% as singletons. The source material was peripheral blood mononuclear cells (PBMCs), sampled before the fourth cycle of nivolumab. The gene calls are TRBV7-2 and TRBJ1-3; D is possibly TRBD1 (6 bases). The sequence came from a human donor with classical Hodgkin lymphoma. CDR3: CATTRGPGSGNTIYF. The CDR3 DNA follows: TGTGCCACAACGCGGGGGCCTGGCTCTGGAAACACCATATATTTT.